The clone carrying this TCR beta chain has only a few counts. Its antigen remains unknown. The data were obtained in a study of cytomegalovirus exposure and HLA in healthy donors. Notes on the study in general: Some public TCRs appeared in many individuals, while most sequences were rare. For TCR beta chains, V- and J-gene trimming was later linked to a missense DCLRE1C variant.

This PCR relied on a set of 60 Vbeta primers and 13 Jbeta primers. Assay: immunoSEQ multiplex PCR; the TCRdb copy retains only in-frame clones and omits some. This table has 130,000 to 150,000 clones, roughly 83% appearing once. The CDR3 is 13 amino acids. V gave up 2 bases and J gave up 5 bases, with 10 bases separating them. The germline gives CDR1 MNHNY, CDR2 SVGAGI (reference sequence). Sequencing was carried out using PBMCs. The J gene is TRBJ2-7, the V gene TRBV6-6; D unresolved. The receptor's source is a man between 35 and 55 years old in good health and CMV-seropositive. The CDR3 sequence: CASSYLGSHEQYF. CDR3 bases: TGTGCCAGCAGTTACCTGGGCTCGCACGAGCAGTACTTC.